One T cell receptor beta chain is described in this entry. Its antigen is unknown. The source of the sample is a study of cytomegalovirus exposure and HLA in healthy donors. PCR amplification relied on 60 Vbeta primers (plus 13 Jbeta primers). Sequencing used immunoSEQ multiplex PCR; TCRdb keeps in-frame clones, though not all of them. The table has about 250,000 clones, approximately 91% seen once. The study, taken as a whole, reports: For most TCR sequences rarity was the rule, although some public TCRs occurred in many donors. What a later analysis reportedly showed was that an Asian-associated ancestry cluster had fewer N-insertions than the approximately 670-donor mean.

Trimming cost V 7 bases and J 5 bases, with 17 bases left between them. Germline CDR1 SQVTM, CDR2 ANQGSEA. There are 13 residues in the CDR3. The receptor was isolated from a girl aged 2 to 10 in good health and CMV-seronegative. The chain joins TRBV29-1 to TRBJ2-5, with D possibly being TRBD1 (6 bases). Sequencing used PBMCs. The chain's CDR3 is CSAGGGRGETQYF. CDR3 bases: TGCAGCGCTGGGGGCGGAAGGGGGGAGACCCAGTACTTC.